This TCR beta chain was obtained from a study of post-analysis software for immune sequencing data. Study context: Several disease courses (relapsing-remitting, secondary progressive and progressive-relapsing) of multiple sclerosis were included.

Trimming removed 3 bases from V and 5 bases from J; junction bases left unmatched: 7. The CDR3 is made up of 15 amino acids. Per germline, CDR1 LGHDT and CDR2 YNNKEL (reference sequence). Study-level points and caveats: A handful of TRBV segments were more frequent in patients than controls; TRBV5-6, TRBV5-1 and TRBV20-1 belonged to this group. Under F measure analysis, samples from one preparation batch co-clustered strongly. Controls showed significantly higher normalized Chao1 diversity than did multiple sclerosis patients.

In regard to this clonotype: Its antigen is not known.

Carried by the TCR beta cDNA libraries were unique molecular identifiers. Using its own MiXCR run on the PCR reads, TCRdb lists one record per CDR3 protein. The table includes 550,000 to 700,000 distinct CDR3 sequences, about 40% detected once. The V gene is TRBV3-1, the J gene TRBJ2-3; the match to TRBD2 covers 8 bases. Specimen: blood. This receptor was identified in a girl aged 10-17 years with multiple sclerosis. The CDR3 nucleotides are TGTGCCAGCAGCCACAGGTCCGGGAGGGAAGATACGCAGTATTTT. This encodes CASSHRSGREDTQYF.